One sample yielded the 9 T cell receptor beta chains listed below, sequenced in a study of molecular identifiers for immune sequencing clone quantification. TCRdb re-derived calls from the PCR reads in MiXCR, one entry per CDR3 protein. The data show about 320,000 distinct CDR3 sequences, about 22% seen once. The specimen was naive CD8+ T cells from blood, with Jurkat cell RNA spiked in. Subset specified: FACS-sorted CD8+CD4-CCR7+CD45RA+ naive T cells. The receptor set was obtained from a human donor in good health. Some libraries in this study had Jurkat cell RNA spiked in.

This clonotype was seen ten or more times. This sequence joins TRBV7-2 and TRBJ1-3; D unresolved. The CDR3 covers 15 residues. CDR1 SGHTA and CDR2 FQGNSA come from the germline V gene. V dropped 5 bases and J dropped 0 bases, with 11 bases sitting between them. In DNA form, the CDR3 reads TGTGCCAGCAGCCTGGGGATTAGCTCTGGAAACACCATATATTTT. It yields the protein CASSLGISSGNTIYF.

This clonotype was picked up many times. The chain links TRBV20-1 to TRBJ2-3, with D possibly TRBD2 on 5 matching bases. The V end lost 8 bases, the J end lost 3 bases, and 9 bases lay between the germline ends. This CDR3 spans 11 amino acids. From germline, CDR1 is DFQATT and CDR2 SNEGSKA (reference sequence). The CDR3 DNA is TGCAGTTACACGGGAACAGATACGCAGTATTTT. This gives the protein CSYTGTDTQYF.

V is TRBV11-2 and J is TRBJ1-6, with D possibly being TRBD1 (5 bases). Trimming took off 1 base at V and 10 bases at J, with 11 bases between the two ends. CDR1 SGHAT and CDR2 FQNNGV come from the germline V gene. The CDR3 extends over 14 amino acids. In DNA, the CDR3 is TGTGCCAGCAGCTTAGTAGGGGTGTACTCACCCCTCCACTTT. As protein: CASSLVGVYSPLHF.

The chain employs TRBV20-1 and TRBJ1-5; D is ambiguous. V lost 5 bases and J lost 0, with 8 bases in between. This CDR3 is built from 13 residues. Germline lookup yields CDR1 DFQATT and CDR2 SNEGSKA (reference sequence). CDR3 residues: CSAVPYSNQPQHF. The CDR3 DNA is TGCAGTGCTGTACCCTATAGCAATCAGCCCCAGCATTTT.

The genes are TRBV13 and TRBJ2-3, with TRBD2 matching over 8 bases. After removal of 1 base from V and 6 bases from J, the junction contained 3 bases not matched to a gene. Germline CDR1 PRHDT, CDR2 FYEKMQ (reference sequence). This CDR3 is built from 14 residues. CDR3 residues: CASSLAAGDDTQYF. The CDR3 bases are TGTGCCAGCAGCTTAGCAGCGGGGGACGATACGCAGTATTTT.

This clonotype has only a few counts. V gene TRBV29-1 combines with J gene TRBJ2-3; the D gene is possibly TRBD1 (6 bases). V was clipped by 1 base and J by 1 base, with 15 bases between them. The germline gives CDR1 SQVTM, CDR2 ANQGSEA. This CDR3 spans 16 amino acids. CDR3 sequence reads: CSVEVVQQGRTDTQYF. The CDR3 region has the DNA TGCAGCGTTGAAGTGGTTCAACAGGGACGCACAGATACGCAGTATTTT.

This clonotype came up once. The junction and the germline gene differ at one end; a read error may be behind it. The genes are TRBV7-9 and TRBJ2-7, with D perhaps TRBD1 or TRBD2 (6 bases each). Germline-derived CDR1 and CDR2 are SEHNR and FQNEAQ (reference sequence). The CDR3 loop spans 13 amino acids. The CDR3 sequence: CARSLGGPNEQYF. The CDR3 region has the DNA TGTGCCAGGAGCTTAGGGGGGCCGAACGAGCAGTACTTC.

This clonotype was found many times. This rearrangement joins TRBV7-9 to TRBJ1-5; D is uncertain. Germline V gene sequence: CDR1 SEHNR, CDR2 FQNEAQ (reference sequence). The V and J ends lost 5 bases and 5 bases respectively, with 13 bases between them. This CDR3 has 14 residues. The CDR3 loop reads CASSQGQLYQPQHF. CDR3 DNA: TGTGCCAGCAGCCAAGGGCAGCTTTATCAGCCCCAGCATTTT.

Comments on this clonotype: This may stem from a read error, because a much larger clone lies one nucleotide away. The CDR3 sequence: CVSSLINILNTEAFF. In DNA, the CDR3 is TGTGTCAGCAGTTTAATAAACATACTGAACACTGAAGCTTTCTTT. The chain combines TRBV27 with TRBJ1-1; the D is unclear. This CDR3 has 15 amino acids. Germline-derived CDR1 and CDR2 are MNHEY and SMNVEV (reference sequence).